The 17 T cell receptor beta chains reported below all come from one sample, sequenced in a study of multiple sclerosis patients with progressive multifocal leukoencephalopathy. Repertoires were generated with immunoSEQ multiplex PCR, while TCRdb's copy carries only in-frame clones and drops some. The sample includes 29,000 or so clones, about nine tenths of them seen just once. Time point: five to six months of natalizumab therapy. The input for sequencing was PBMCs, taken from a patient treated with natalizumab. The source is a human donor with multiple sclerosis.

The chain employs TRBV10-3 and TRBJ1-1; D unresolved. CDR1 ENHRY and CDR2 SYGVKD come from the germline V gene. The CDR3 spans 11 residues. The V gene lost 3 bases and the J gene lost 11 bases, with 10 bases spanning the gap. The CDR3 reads CAISELTAAFF. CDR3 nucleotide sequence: TGTGCCATCAGTGAACTGACGGCTGCTTTCTTT.

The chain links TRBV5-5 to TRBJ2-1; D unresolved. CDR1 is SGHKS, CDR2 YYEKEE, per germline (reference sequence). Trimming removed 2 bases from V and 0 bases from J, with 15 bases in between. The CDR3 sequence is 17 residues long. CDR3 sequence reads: CASSFQNPGGSYNEQFF. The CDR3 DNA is TGTGCCAGCAGCTTCCAGAACCCAGGCGGCTCCTACAATGAGCAGTTCTTC. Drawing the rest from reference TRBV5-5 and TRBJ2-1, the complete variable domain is DAGVTQSPTHLIKTRGQQVTLRCSPISGHKSVSWYQQVLGQGPQFIFQYYEKEERGRGNFPDRFSARQFPNYSSELNVNALLLGDSALYLCASSFQNPGGSYNEQFFGPGTRLTVL.

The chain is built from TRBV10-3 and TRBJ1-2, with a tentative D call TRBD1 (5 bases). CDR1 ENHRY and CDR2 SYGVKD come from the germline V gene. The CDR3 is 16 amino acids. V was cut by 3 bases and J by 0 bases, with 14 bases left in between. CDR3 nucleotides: TGTGCCATCAGTGAAACGTTCGGGGCCGCTAACTATGGCTACACCTTC. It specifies CAISETFGAANYGYTF.

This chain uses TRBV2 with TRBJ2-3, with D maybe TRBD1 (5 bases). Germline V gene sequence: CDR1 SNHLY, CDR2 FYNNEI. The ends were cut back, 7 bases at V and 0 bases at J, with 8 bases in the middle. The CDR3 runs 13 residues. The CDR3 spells CASTAGSTDTQYF. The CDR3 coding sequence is TGTGCCAGCACGGCAGGGAGCACAGATACGCAGTATTTT. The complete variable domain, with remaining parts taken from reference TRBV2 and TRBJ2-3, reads EPEVTQTPSHQVTQMGQEVILRCVPISNHLYFYWYRQILGQKVEFLVSFYNNEISEKSEIFDDQFSVERPDGSNFTLKIRSTKLEDSAMYFCASTAGSTDTQYFGPGTRLTVL.

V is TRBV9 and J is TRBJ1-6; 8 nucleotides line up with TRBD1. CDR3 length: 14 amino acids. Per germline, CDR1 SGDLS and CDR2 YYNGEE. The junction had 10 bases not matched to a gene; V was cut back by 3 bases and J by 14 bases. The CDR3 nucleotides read TGTGCCAGCAGCGCCGGGACAGGAGATGTGACCCTCCACTTT. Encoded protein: CASSAGTGDVTLHF.

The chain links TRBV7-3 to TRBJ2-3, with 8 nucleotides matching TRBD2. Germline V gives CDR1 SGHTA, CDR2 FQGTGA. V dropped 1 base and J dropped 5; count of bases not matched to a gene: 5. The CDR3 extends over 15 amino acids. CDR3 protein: CASSLSLAGGDTQYF. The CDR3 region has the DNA TGTGCCAGCAGCTTAAGTCTGGCGGGGGGAGATACGCAGTATTTT.

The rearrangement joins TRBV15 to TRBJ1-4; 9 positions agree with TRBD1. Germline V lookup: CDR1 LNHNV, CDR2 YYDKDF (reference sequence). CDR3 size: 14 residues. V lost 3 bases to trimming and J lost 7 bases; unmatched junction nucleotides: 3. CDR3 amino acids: CATSRDRGGEKLFF. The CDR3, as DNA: TGTGCCACCAGCAGGGACAGGGGAGGTGAAAAACTGTTTTTT. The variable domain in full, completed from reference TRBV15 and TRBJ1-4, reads DAMVIQNPRYQVTQFGKPVTLSCSQTLNHNVMYWYQQKSSQAPKLLFHYYDKDFNNEADTPDNFQSRRPNTSFCFLDIRSPGLGDTAMYLCATSRDRGGEKLFFGSGTQLSVL.

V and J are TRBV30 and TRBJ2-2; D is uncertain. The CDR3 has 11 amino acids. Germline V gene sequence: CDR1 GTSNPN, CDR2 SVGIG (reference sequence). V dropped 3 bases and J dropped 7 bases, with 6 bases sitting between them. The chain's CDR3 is CAWSGNGELFF. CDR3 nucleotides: TGTGCCTGGAGCGGAAACGGGGAGCTGTTTTTT.

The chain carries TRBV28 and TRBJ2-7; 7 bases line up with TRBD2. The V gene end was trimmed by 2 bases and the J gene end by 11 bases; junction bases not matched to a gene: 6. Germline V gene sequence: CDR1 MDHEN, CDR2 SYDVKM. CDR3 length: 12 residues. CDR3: CASSLGEGLKYF. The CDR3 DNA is TGTGCCAGCAGTTTAGGGGAGGGCCTAAAGTACTTC.

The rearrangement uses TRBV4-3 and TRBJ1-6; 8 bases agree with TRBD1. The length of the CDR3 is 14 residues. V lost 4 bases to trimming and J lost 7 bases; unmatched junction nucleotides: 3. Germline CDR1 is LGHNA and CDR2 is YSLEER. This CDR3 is CASSRGQGNSPLHF. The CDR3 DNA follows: TGCGCCAGCAGCCGCGGACAGGGCAATTCACCCCTCCACTTT.

The DNA for the CDR3 is TGTGCCAGCTCGGGGGGGAGTTACAATGAGCAGTTCTTC. Translation: CASSGGSYNEQFF. J is TRBJ2-1 and V is TRBV18; TRBD2 matches 7 bases. The CDR3 loop spans 13 amino acids. V dropped 6 bases and J dropped 4; count of bases not matched to a gene: 3. CDR1 and CDR2 from the germline V gene are KGHSH and LQKENI. The complete variable domain, with remaining parts taken from reference TRBV18 and TRBJ2-1, reads NAGVMQNPRHLVRRRGQEARLRCSPMKGHSHVYWYRQLPEEGLKFMVYLQKENIIDESGMPKERFSAEFPKEGPSILRIQQVVRGDSAAYFCASSGGSYNEQFFGPGTRLTVL.

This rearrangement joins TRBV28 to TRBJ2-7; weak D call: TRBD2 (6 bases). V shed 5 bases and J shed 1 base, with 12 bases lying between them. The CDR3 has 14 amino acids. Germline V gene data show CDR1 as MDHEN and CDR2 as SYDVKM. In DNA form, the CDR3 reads TGTGCCAGCAGTCCGGGGGACTTGTCCTACGAGCAGTACTTC. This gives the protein CASSPGDLSYEQYF.

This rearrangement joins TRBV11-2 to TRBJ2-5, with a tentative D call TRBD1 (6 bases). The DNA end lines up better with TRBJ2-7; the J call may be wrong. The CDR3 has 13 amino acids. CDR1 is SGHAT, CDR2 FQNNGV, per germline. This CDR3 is CASSLDSTYEQYF. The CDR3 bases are TGTGCCAGCAGCCTGGACAGTACCTACGAGCAGTACTTC.

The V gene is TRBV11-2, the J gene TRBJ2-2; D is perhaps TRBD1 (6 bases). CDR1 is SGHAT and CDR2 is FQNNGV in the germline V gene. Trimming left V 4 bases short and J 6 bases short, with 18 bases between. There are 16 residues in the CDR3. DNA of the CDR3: TGTGCCAGCAGCTCGAAGTTATACAGGGCGCCCGGGGAGCTGTTTTTT. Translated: CASSSKLYRAPGELFF.

The CDR3 DNA reads as TGTGCCAGCAGCCCCGATCCGGTGGGGACTGATTTCTCTTCACCCCTCCACTTT. Translating gives CASSPDPVGTDFSSPLHF. This chain links TRBV7-9 with TRBJ1-6, with a weak D call TRBD1 (5 bases). The CDR3 is 18 residues long. V lost 5 bases and J lost 9, with 26 bases in between. CDR1 and CDR2 from the germline V gene are SEHNR and FQNEAQ (reference sequence).

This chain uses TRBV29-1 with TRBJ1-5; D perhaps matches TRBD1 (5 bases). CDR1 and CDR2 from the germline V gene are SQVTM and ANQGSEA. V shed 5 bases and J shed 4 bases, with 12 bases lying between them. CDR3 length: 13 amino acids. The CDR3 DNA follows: TGCAGCGTTCTTCCAGGGTGGAATCAGCCCCAGCATTTT. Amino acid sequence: CSVLPGWNQPQHF.

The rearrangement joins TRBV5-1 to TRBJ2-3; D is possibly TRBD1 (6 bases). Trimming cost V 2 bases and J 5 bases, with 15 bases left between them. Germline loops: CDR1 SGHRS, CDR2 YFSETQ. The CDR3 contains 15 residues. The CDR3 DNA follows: TGCGCCAGCAGCTTAATGGGGAGCAGGGGAGATACGCAGTATTTT. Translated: CASSLMGSRGDTQYF.